This T cell receptor (beta chain) was sequenced for a study of metastatic and nonmetastatic thyroid tumors. Methods used by the authors: The authors used CDR3 differences across clinicopathological groups to build a distant-metastasis classifier for papillary thyroid cancer. TCRdb re-clonotyped the PCR reads via MiXCR. TCRdb's processing, not the authors' own work, is the source of the V and J calls. Found here are 25,000 to 30,000 clones, about 24% of them singletons; the top ten hold 14% to 15%. This clone was counted ten times or more. None of the patients had undergone any treatment ahead of thyroid surgery. The CDR3 extends over 17 amino acids. With V trimmed by 5 bases and J by 2 bases, 14 bases remained unmatched. From germline, CDR1 is SGHTA and CDR2 FQGNSA.

Material for sequencing was blood. The V and J genes are TRBV7-2 and TRBJ1-2; 7 bases match TRBD1. The receptor was derived from a female donor with papillary thyroid cancer or a benign thyroid nodule (not recorded which). Some clones in this sample may be carry-over from other donors' samples. CDR3 amino acids: CASSQTAGTADNYGYTF. CDR3 nucleotide sequence: TGTGCCAGCAGCCAGACCGCCGGGACAGCCGACAACTATGGCTACACCTTC.